Listed here are 17 T cell receptor beta chains from one sample, sequenced in a study of post-analysis software for immune sequencing data. Each TCR beta cDNA library carried unique molecular identifiers. TCRdb reprocessed the PCR reads via MiXCR and lists one record per CDR3 protein. This sample has 150,000 to 200,000 distinct CDR3 sequences, with roughly 40% found just once. This sample comprised blood, obtained after autologous hematopoietic stem cell transplantation. These receptor sequences come from a girl aged 5-17 years with multiple sclerosis.

This clonotype was counted a few times. The chain uses TRBV5-1 and TRBJ2-1; D may match TRBD1 or TRBD2 (6 bases each). The CDR3 length is 16 residues. Looked up from germline, CDR1 is SGHRS and CDR2 is YFSETQ. The V end was cut by 0 bases, the J end by 2 bases, with 12 bases between. The chain's CDR3 is CASSLEGGPPYNEQFF. CDR3 sequence (DNA): TGCGCCAGCAGCTTGGAGGGGGGACCCCCCTACAATGAGCAGTTCTTC.

The chain couples TRBV12-3 or TRBV12-4 to TRBJ2-1, with TRBD2 matching 10 bases. The CDR3 runs to 14 residues. The V and J ends lost 2 bases and 9 bases, in that order; junction bases with no gene match: 4. The DNA of the CDR3 is TGTGCCAGCAGTTTAAAGGCTAGCGGGAGTGAGCAGTTCTTC. Translated: CASSLKASGSEQFF.

The chain uses TRBV27 and TRBJ1-2; D perhaps matches TRBD1 (5 bases). The CDR3 has 15 amino acids. Trimming pared 5 bases from V and 4 bases from J, leaving 17 bases between. The germline V gene encodes CDR1 MNHEY and CDR2 SMNVEV (reference sequence). DNA of the CDR3: TGTGCCAGCAGTAGGGACCGTACCAGCTTCTATGGCTACACCTTC. Its translation: CASSRDRTSFYGYTF.

This clonotype was found a few times. The CDR3 DNA is TGTGCCAGCAGTTTATCCTACCCCAAGGAGACCCAGTACTTC. Residues: CASSLSYPKETQYF. This chain joins TRBV27 and TRBJ2-5, with D hard to call. CDR1 is MNHEY and CDR2 is SMNVEV in the germline V gene (reference sequence). Trimming left V 0 bases short and J 5 bases short, with 10 bases between. This CDR3 comprises 14 residues.

The V and J genes are TRBV5-1 and TRBJ2-1; 7 positions agree with TRBD2. The CDR3 extends over 15 amino acids. Germline CDR1 and CDR2: SGHRS and YFSETQ. Losses at the gene ends were 1 base for V and 0 bases for J; bases not matched to a gene: 1. Here the CDR3 DNA reads TGCGCCAGCAGCTTGAGGGAGGGCTCCTACAATGAGCAGTTCTTC. This translates into CASSLREGSYNEQFF.

This chain connects TRBV7-6 to TRBJ2-5, with TRBD1 matching 8 bases. The V segment lost 5 bases and the J segment 5 bases; nucleotides outside the gene matches: 10. CDR3 size: 15 residues. Germline lookup yields CDR1 SGHVS and CDR2 FNYEAQ. The CDR3 coding sequence is TGTGCCAGCAGCCTCGGGACAGGTAGTTGGGAGACCCAGTACTTC. This sequence encodes CASSLGTGSWETQYF.

This chain joins TRBV4-2 and TRBJ2-7; D uncertain. This CDR3 has 15 amino acids. The V gene lost 0 bases and the J gene lost 0 bases, with 9 bases spanning the gap. CDR1 is LGHNA and CDR2 is YNFKEQ in the germline V gene. The CDR3 DNA follows: TGTGCCAGCAGCCAAGATCGGCTCAACTCCTACGAGCAGTACTTC. Its protein product is CASSQDRLNSYEQYF.

There are a few counts of this clonotype. The rearrangement uses TRBV3-1 and TRBJ2-2; a weak D match, TRBD2 (6 bases). Per the germline V gene, CDR1 is LGHDT and CDR2 is YNNKEL (reference sequence). CDR3 size: 15 residues. V dropped 7 bases and J dropped 8 bases, with 20 bases sitting between them. As DNA, the CDR3 is TGTGCCAGCACCCCATCCCGGGGGAGTGGGGGGGAGCTGTTTTTT. Residues: CASTPSRGSGGELFF.

The rearrangement joins TRBV7-9 to TRBJ2-5; tentatively, D is TRBD1 (5 bases). The CDR3 spans 12 residues. CDR1 SEHNR and CDR2 FQNEAQ come from the germline V gene (reference sequence). V was clipped by 6 bases and J by 5 bases, with 10 bases between them. This CDR3 is CASRSPGETQYF. The CDR3 nucleotides are TGTGCCAGCAGGTCCCCAGGGGAGACCCAGTACTTC.

This clonotype was counted only a few times. The chain links TRBV29-1 to TRBJ2-5; D tentatively reads TRBD1 or TRBD2 (5 bases each). Trimming pared 6 bases from V and 4 bases from J, leaving 9 bases between. This CDR3 spans 11 amino acids. Germline-derived CDR1 and CDR2 are SQVTM and ANQGSEA. Here the CDR3 DNA reads TGCAGCGTGTGGGGGAGAGAGACCCAGTACTTC. Protein: CSVWGRETQYF.

This clonotype is medium-sized (0.01 to 0.1%) within its sample. The chain carries TRBV5-1 and TRBJ2-7, with TRBD2 matching over 10 bases. The CDR3 runs to 14 residues. CDR1 is SGHRS and CDR2 is YFSETQ in the germline V gene. Trimming took 4 bases from V and 3 from J; bases not matched to a gene: 4. The CDR3 reads CASSASGSIYEQYF. The CDR3 region has the DNA TGCGCCAGCAGCGCTAGCGGGAGTATCTACGAGCAGTACTTC. The full variable domain, its missing parts supplied by reference TRBV5-1 and TRBJ2-7, is KAGVTQTPRYLIKTRGQQVTLSCSPISGHRSVSWYQQTPGQGLQFLFEYFSETQRNKGNFPGRFSGRQFSNSRSEMNVSTLELGDSALYLCASSASGSIYEQYFGPGTRLTVT.

This sequence joins TRBV10-3 and TRBJ2-5; tentative D call: TRBD2 (6 bases). Germline V gene sequence: CDR1 ENHRY, CDR2 SYGVKD. The CDR3 sequence is 13 residues long. Trimming took off 4 bases at V and 5 bases at J, with 11 bases between the two ends. The CDR3 region has the DNA TGTGCCATCAGTGGACGGAGCGGGGAGACCCAGTACTTC. Encoded protein: CAISGRSGETQYF.

The sample holds many counts of this clonotype. This sequence joins TRBV29-1 and TRBJ1-4; unclear D gene. The germline V and J ends were trimmed by 6 bases and 6 bases, with 20 bases remaining between them. CDR1 is SQVTM, CDR2 ANQGSEA, per germline. The CDR3 loop spans 15 amino acids. The CDR3 DNA follows: TGCAGCGTGCGGACTTCCCGGACCGTGGATGAAAAACTGTTTTTT. Encoded protein: CSVRTSRTVDEKLFF.

This clonotype has a handful of counts. V and J are TRBV7-2 and TRBJ2-3, with D perhaps TRBD2 (5 bases). Germline CDR1 reads SGHTA; CDR2 reads FQGNSA. The V end was cut by 5 bases, the J end by 9 bases, with 12 bases between. This CDR3 has 12 residues. CDR3 protein: CASSPDSETQYF. The CDR3 DNA reads TGTGCCAGCAGCCCCGATAGCGAGACGCAGTATTTT.

The genes are TRBV7-8 and TRBJ2-1, with unresolved D. The CDR3 has 12 amino acids. Germline loops: CDR1 SGHVS, CDR2 FQNEAQ. The V gene lost 1 base and the J gene lost 8 bases, with 6 bases spanning the gap. Written as DNA, the CDR3 is TGTGCCAGCAGCTTAGGGGTGTATGAGCAGTTCTTC. It yields the protein CASSLGVYEQFF.

On this clonotype itself: One end of the junction does not line up with germline, which may come from a read error. CDR3 DNA: TGTGCCAGCAGATTAGCGGGGACTCATGAGCAGTTCTTC. Residues: CASRLAGTHEQFF. The chain recombines TRBV12-3 or TRBV12-4 with TRBJ2-1, with 8 bases that match TRBD2. This CDR3 is 13 amino acids long.

This clonotype was observed a few times. The chain combines TRBV29-1 with TRBJ2-6; D is possibly TRBD1 or TRBD2 (5 bases each). This CDR3 spans 15 amino acids. V gave up 0 bases and J gave up 3 bases, with 9 bases separating them. Germline loops: CDR1 SQVTM, CDR2 ANQGSEA. CDR3 amino acids: CSVEERGIGANVLTF. The CDR3 bases are TGCAGCGTTGAAGAGAGGGGAATTGGGGCCAACGTCCTGACTTTC.